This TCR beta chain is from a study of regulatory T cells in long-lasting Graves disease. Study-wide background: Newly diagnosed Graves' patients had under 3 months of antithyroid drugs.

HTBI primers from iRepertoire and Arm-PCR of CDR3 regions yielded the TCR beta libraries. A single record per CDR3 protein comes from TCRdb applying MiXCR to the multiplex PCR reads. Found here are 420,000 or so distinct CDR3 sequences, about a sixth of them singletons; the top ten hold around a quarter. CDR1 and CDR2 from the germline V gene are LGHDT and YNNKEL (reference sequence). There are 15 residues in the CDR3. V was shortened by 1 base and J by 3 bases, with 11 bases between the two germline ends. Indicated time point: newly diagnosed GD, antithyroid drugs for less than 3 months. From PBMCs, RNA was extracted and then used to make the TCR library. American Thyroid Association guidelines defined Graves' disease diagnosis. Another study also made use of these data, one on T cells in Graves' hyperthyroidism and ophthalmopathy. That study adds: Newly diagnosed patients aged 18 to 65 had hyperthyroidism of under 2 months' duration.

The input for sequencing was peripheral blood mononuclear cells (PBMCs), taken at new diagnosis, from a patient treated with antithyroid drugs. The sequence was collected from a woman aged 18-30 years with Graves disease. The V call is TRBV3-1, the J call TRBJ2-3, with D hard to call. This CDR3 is CASSQGRARTDTQYF. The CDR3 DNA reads TGTGCCAGCAGCCAAGGTAGGGCGAGAACAGATACGCAGTATTTT.